Listed below are T cell receptor beta chains from one sample, sequenced in a study of human thymus T cells. Produced via immunoSEQ multiplex PCR; TCRdb's table is partial and in-frame only. The sample has fewer than 85,000 clones, 90% to 95% seen once. The sample consisted of thymus tissue. Receptors were obtained from a girl less than two years old with a congenital heart defect but otherwise immunologically healthy. CDR3s include the opening cysteine and the closing phenylalanine or tryptophan. D genes are given only for firm matches. Only some rows state a clone size, as once, few, many or a class for expanded clones.

TRBJ1-1 TRBV4-2 . . TGTGCCAGCAGCCAAGATCGGCGGACCCTGAACACTGAAGCTTTCTTT CASSQDRRTLNTEAFF
TRBJ1-2 TRBV19 . . TGTGCCAGTAGTATAGAACGACTTTCCTATGGCTACACCTTC CASSIERLSYGYTF
TRBJ1-1 TRBV6-5 . . TGTGCCAGCAGTTACTGCGTGACAGGGAACACTGAAGCTTTCTTT CASSYCVTGNTEAFF
TRBJ1-2 TRBV9 . TRBD1 TGTGCCAGCAGCCCCCCCGGGACAGGGGGCGATGGCTACACCTTC CASSPPGTGGDGYTF
TRBJ2-3 TRBV7-2 few . TGTGCCAGCAGCTTCCGTACAGATACGCAGTATTTT CASSFRTDTQYF
TRBJ2-3 TRBV28 . . TGTGCCAGCGGTAGGGCAGATACGCAGTATTTT CASGRADTQYF
TRBJ2-7 TRBV5-1 . . TGCGCCAGCAGCCCAGGGTTAGTAGCCTACGAGCAGTACTTC CASSPGLVAYEQYF
TRBJ1-2 TRBV2 once . TGTGCCAGCACCCGAGGGGGCTACACCTTC CASTRGGYTF
TRBJ1-2 TRBV6-5 . . TGTGCCAGCAGTTACTCGATGGCCCCCGGCTACACCTTC CASSYSMAPGYTF
TRBJ2-5 TRBV7-9 once . TGTGCCAGCGGTCCCCAATTCCCCAGGGATGACCTGGAGACCCAGTACTTC CASGPQFPRDDLETQYF
TRBJ1-5 TRBV27 . TRBD1 TGTGCCAGCGGGACAGGGGAAGTTAGTCAGCCCCAGCATTTT CASGTGEVSQPQHF
TRBJ2-4 TRBV7-2 once TRBD2 TGTGCCAGCAGCTTAGGGGCGACTAGCGGCCCATTGGGGGACATTCAGTACTTC CASSLGATSGPLGDIQYF
TRBJ2-5 TRBV27 . . TGTGCCAGCAGTTCCGACAGCCCTCACCAAGAGACCCAGTACTTC CASSSDSPHQETQYF
TRBJ2-2 TRBV6-1 . . TGTGCCAGCAGTTTAAATGACACCGGGGAGCTGTTTTTT CASSLNDTGELFF
TRBJ2-1 TRBV18 . TRBD2 TGTGCCAGCTCACCACCACCCCGGCGGGAGATTCCCTCTTACAATGAGCAGTTCTTC CASSPPPRREIPSYNEQFF
TRBJ2-1 TRBV4-1 . TRBD2 TGCGCCAGCAGCCAAGTCTCTAGCGGACGTAACTACAATGAGCAGTTCTTC CASSQVSSGRNYNEQFF
TRBJ1-6 TRBV6-5 . TRBD1 TGTGCCAGCAGTTATGGGACAGGGGTTAATTCACCCCTCCACTTT CASSYGTGVNSPLHF
TRBJ2-1 TRBV7-2 once TRBD2 TGTGCCAGCAGCCGGACTAGCGGGAGGGGTTACAATGAGCAGTTCTTC CASSRTSGRGYNEQFF
TRBJ2-5 TRBV9 . TRBD2 TGTGCCAGCAGCGTGACTAGCGGAGAGTACCAAGAGACCCAGTACTTC CASSVTSGEYQETQYF
TRBJ1-2 TRBV7-2 . . TGTGCCAGCAGCGAGTCGGGGGTCTATGGCTACACCTTC CASSESGVYGYTF
TRBJ1-1 TRBV7-6 . . TGTGCCAGCAGCCCAATTATCACGGGGAACACTGAAGCTTTCTTT CASSPIITGNTEAFF
TRBJ1-1 TRBV20-1 . . TGCAGTGCGTGGGGGACTGAAGCTTTCTTT CSAWGTEAFF
TRBJ2-7 TRBV28 . . TGTGCCAGCAGTTTAGCCAAGAGCTCCTACGAGCAGTACTTC CASSLAKSSYEQYF
TRBJ2-5 TRBV5-1 once TRBD2 TGCGCCAGCAGCTTGCCAGATTTGGGCGGGAGACCCCAAGAGACCCAGTACTTC CASSLPDLGGRPQETQYF
TRBJ1-3 TRBV7-3 . . TGTGCCAGCAGCCCCTTCGGCGGGGTAGGAAACACCATATATTTT CASSPFGGVGNTIYF
TRBJ1-1 TRBV5-1 . . TGCGCCAGCAGCTTGGACTTTCAGGGGAGCACTGAAGCTTTCTTT CASSLDFQGSTEAFF
TRBJ1-5 TRBV18 . TRBD1 TGTGCCAGCTCACTAGGGACAGGGTTGAGCAATCAGCCCCAGCATTTT CASSLGTGLSNQPQHF
TRBJ1-1 TRBV7-8 once TRBD1 TGTGCCAGCAGCTTGGCGGGACAGGGGGAGAACACTGAAGCTTTCTTT CASSLAGQGENTEAFF
TRBJ2-4 TRBV6-6 . . TGTGCCAGCAGCCCCTGGGGTGGCAAAAACATTCAGTACTTC CASSPWGGKNIQYF
TRBJ1-3 TRBV7-2 . . TGTGCCAGCAGCTCCGGACCGTTCTCTGGAAACACCATATATTTT CASSSGPFSGNTIYF
TRBJ2-1 TRBV15 . . TGTGCCACCAGCAGAGATGTAGGTTTGGCCCCCACAAGGGAGCAGTTCTTC CATSRDVGLAPTREQFF
TRBJ2-3 TRBV6-1 . . TGTGCCAGTCGTATATGGCTCTTT CASRIWLF
TRBJ1-5 TRBV28 . . TGTGCCAGCATCCCGGGACTCAATCGCAATCAGCCCCAGCATTTT CASIPGLNRNQPQHF
TRBJ1-3 TRBV11-1 . . TGTGCCAGCAGCTCTTCATACGATGACTCTGGAAACACCATATATTTT CASSSSYDDSGNTIYF
TRBJ2-7 TRBV12-5 . . TGTGCTAGGAACCGAAGAGAGAGATATCTTTACGAGCAGTACTTC CARNRRERYLYEQYF
TRBJ1-4 TRBV6-1 . . TGTGCCAGCAGTGAAGCCCGAAACTGGGGGGGGGTTGCTAATGAAAAACTGTTTTTT CASSEARNWGGVANEKLFF
TRBJ2-1 TRBV27 once TRBD1 TGTGCCAGCAGTCCCCGGGACAGGCCCTACAATGAGCAGTTCTTC CASSPRDRPYNEQFF
TRBJ1-5 TRBV10-2 once . TGCGCCAGCAGTGGGGGGCAGATCTTTCGGCCCCAGCATTTT CASSGGQIFRPQHF
TRBJ1-5 TRBV28 . TRBD1 TGTGCCAGCAGCCGGGACAGGGGGCAACAGCCCCAGCATTTT CASSRDRGQQPQHF
TRBJ2-1 TRBV6-4 . TRBD2 TGTGCCAGCAGTTCCGGGACTACGATTAACAATGAGCAGTTCTTC CASSSGTTINNEQFF
TRBJ2-7 TRBV7-9 . . TGTGCCAGCAGCCCCCAAGTGGGATGGGAGCAGTACTTC CASSPQVGWEQYF
TRBJ2-3 TRBV5-1 . . TGCGCCAGCAGCTCCCCGAATCTCCTTACCCCCACAGATACGCAGTATTTT CASSSPNLLTPTDTQYF
TRBJ2-7 TRBV28 . . TGTGCCACTACAGGAGGGACAGACTCCTACGAGCAGTACTTC CATTGGTDSYEQYF
TRBJ2-7 TRBV7-2 . TRBD1 TGTGCCAGCAGCTTCTACAGGGGCGGGTACGAGCAGTACTTC CASSFYRGGYEQYF
TRBJ2-3 TRBV27 . . TGTGCCAGCAGCGGACGTTTGACGGGGGACTTAGGGTTGAATACGCAGTATTTT CASSGRLTGDLGLNTQYF
TRBJ1-4 TRBV4-2 . . TGTGCCAGCAGCCAAGCGGGAGGGCCCTCTAATGAAAAACTGTTTTTT CASSQAGGPSNEKLFF
TRBJ2-1 TRBV28 . . TGTGCCAGCAGTCCCTATACCAAGAGCTCCTACAATGAGCAGTTCTTC CASSPYTKSSYNEQFF
TRBJ1-3 TRBV5-6 . . TGTGCCAGCAGCCCTACAGGGCCCAGCTCTGGAAACACCATATATTTT CASSPTGPSSGNTIYF
TRBJ2-3 TRBV5-1 . TRBD2 TGCGCCAGCAGCCCTAGCGGGACTAGCACAGATACGCAGTATTTT CASSPSGTSTDTQYF
TRBJ2-2 TRBV5-1 once . TGCGCCAGCAGCTTGGGAGGCGGGACAAACATGAAGAACACCGGGGAGCTGTTTTTT CASSLGGGTNMKNTGELFF
TRBJ2-2 TRBV28 . TRBD2 TGTGCCAGCAGTTTGAGACTAGCGGGAGACACCGGGGAGCTGTTTTTT CASSLRLAGDTGELFF
TRBJ2-3 TRBV4-3 . . TGCGCCAGCAGCCAACAAGGCAGGGCGAGCACAGATACGCAGTATTTT CASSQQGRASTDTQYF
TRBJ1-5 TRBV27 . . TGTGCCACCTCGGGGCGTAGCAATCAGCCCCAGCATTTT CATSGRSNQPQHF
TRBJ1-1 TRBV28 . . TGTGCCAGCAGTTTAGGGTACACTGAAGCTTTCTTT CASSLGYTEAFF
TRBJ2-2 TRBV6-5 . TRBD1 TGTGCCAGCACCCCGACAGGGGAAACCGGGGAGCTGTTTTTT CASTPTGETGELFF
TRBJ2-7 TRBV4-1 . TRBD2 TGCGCCAGCAGCCAAGATCGGACGAGCGGGAGATGGGAGCAGTACTTC CASSQDRTSGRWEQYF
TRBJ2-5 TRBV6-6 . . TGTGCCAGCAGTTACGTTGTTCGGCCACCTCAAGAGACCCAGTACTTC CASSYVVRPPQETQYF
TRBJ2-5 TRBV5-5 . TRBD2 TGTGCCAGCAGCCCCGCGCGGGGGCAAGAGACCCAGTACTTC CASSPARGQETQYF
TRBJ2-1 TRBV15 . TRBD2 TGTGCCACCAGATCTGGCGGGAGATTCCCCAAGGATGAGCAGTTCTTC CATRSGGRFPKDEQFF
TRBJ2-2 TRBV7-2 . . TGTGCCAGCAGCTTAGGAAACAGGAACACCGGGGAGCTGTTTTTT CASSLGNRNTGELFF